Listed here are 10 T cell receptor beta chains from one sample, sequenced in a study of PD-L1 blockade in urothelial cancer. Clones were read by immunoSEQ multiplex PCR, and TCRdb kept only the in-frame ones, dropping some. The sample has 30,000 to 45,000 clones; 80% to 90% are singletons. Here the sequenced sample was PBMCs, taken around atezolizumab (anti-PD-L1) treatment. The receptor source for this set is a man aged 60 to 69 with urothelial cancer.

This chain joins TRBV5-1 and TRBJ1-2, with D possibly TRBD1 on 6 matching bases. This CDR3 has 13 residues. V was cut by 4 bases and J by 8 bases, with 15 bases left in between. Germline V CDR1 and CDR2: SGHRS, YFSETQ. The CDR3 is CASSPGPQGGYTF. CDR3 bases: TGCGCCAGCAGCCCAGGTCCCCAGGGGGGCTACACCTTC.

The chain links TRBV7-9 to TRBJ1-1; no definite D call. The germline gives CDR1 SEHNR, CDR2 FQNEAQ (reference sequence). The V and J ends lost 2 bases and 0 bases respectively, with 7 bases between them. The CDR3 consists of 14 residues. The chain's CDR3 is CASSLNSMNTEAFF. DNA of the CDR3: TGTGCCAGCAGCTTAAATAGTATGAACACTGAAGCTTTCTTT. Looking up the rest from reference TRBV7-9 and TRBJ1-1 gives the full variable domain: DTGVSQNPRHKITKRGQNVTFRCDPISEHNRLYWYRQTLGQGPEFLTYFQNEAQLEKSRLLSDRFSAERPKGSFSTLEIQRTEQGDSAMYLCASSLNSMNTEAFFGQGTRLTVV.

The V gene is TRBV28, the J gene TRBJ1-4; 7 bases are shared with TRBD1. The V gene end was trimmed by 5 bases and the J gene end by 7 bases; junction bases not matched to a gene: 10. The germline V gene encodes CDR1 MDHEN and CDR2 SYDVKM. The CDR3 loop spans 15 amino acids. The CDR3 DNA reads TGTGCCAGCAGTCGGATCCAGACAGGGTTTGAAAAACTGTTTTTT. It is translated as CASSRIQTGFEKLFF.

DNA for the CDR3: TGTGCCAGCAGCGTAGTAGGGGGCGACGGCTACACCTTC. Translating it yields CASSVVGGDGYTF. This chain connects TRBV9 to TRBJ1-2; 7 bases fit TRBD1. The CDR3 has 13 residues. Trimming took 0 bases from V and 8 from J; bases not matched to a gene: 4. Germline V gives CDR1 SGDLS, CDR2 YYNGEE.

The chain carries TRBV5-6 and TRBJ1-2; D might be TRBD1 (5 bases). The CDR3 consists of 14 residues. The V and J ends lost 3 bases and 1 base respectively, with 10 bases between them. Germline assignment: CDR1 SGHDT and CDR2 YYEEEE. CDR3 bases: TGTGCCAGCAGCTCGGACACCCGTAACTATGGCTACACCTTC. This translates into CASSSDTRNYGYTF.

The chain recombines TRBV10-3 with TRBJ1-1, with D perhaps TRBD1 (6 bases). Trimming took off 7 bases at V and 3 bases at J, with 15 bases between the two ends. The CDR3 is made up of 14 amino acids. In germline, CDR1 is ENHRY, CDR2 SYGVKD. CDR3 nucleotide sequence: TGTGCCATCAAGGAAGGGGGAATTGACACTGAAGCTTTCTTT. Translated, it gives CAIKEGGIDTEAFF.

The V gene is TRBV15, the J gene TRBJ2-2, with D hard to call. Trimming took 7 bases from V and 4 from J, leaving 16 bases between them. From germline, CDR1 is LNHNV and CDR2 YYDKDF (reference sequence). This CDR3 spans 15 amino acids. Here the CDR3 DNA reads TGTGCCACCAACAGCCCATTTGAGGCCACCGGGGAGCTGTTTTTT. It encodes CATNSPFEATGELFF.

The table lists this clone with a count of one. The chain is built from TRBV6-5 and TRBJ1-2; 8 bases fit TRBD1. Germline V gene sequence: CDR1 MNHEY, CDR2 SVGAGI. The CDR3 extends over 13 amino acids. V lost 6 bases and J lost 3; bases outside the gene matches: 3. The CDR3 sequence is CASRAGGDYGYTF. The CDR3 bases are TGTGCCAGCAGAGCAGGGGGCGACTATGGCTACACCTTC.

The chain joins TRBV6-1 to TRBJ1-4; possibly TRBD1 for D (6 bases). Germline V lookup: CDR1 MNHNS, CDR2 SASEGT. V was cut by 0 bases and J by 6 bases, with 14 bases left in between. CDR3 length: 16 amino acids. CDR3 nucleotides: TGTGCCAGCAGTGAAGCGCGGGTCAGGGGTGATGAAAAACTGTTTTTT. Its protein is CASSEARVRGDEKLFF.

This clone showed up just once. This chain links TRBV10-3 with TRBJ2-7, with 11 bases that match TRBD2. V shed 0 bases, J shed 10 bases, and the junction held 5 bases outside the gene matches. The CDR3 loop spans 14 amino acids. Germline-derived CDR1 and CDR2 are ENHRY and SYGVKD. CDR3 residues: CAISESTSGVIQYF. CDR3 nucleotides: TGTGCCATCAGTGAGTCGACTAGCGGGGTTATTCAGTACTTC.